The T cell receptor (beta chain) under discussion was sequenced for a study of cytomegalovirus exposure and HLA in healthy donors. General study findings and limits: A later examination showed that TCR association rates differed by HLA locus, with DRB1 most and HLA-C fewest.

To note about this clone: The antigen is not known.

The PCR contained 60 Vbeta and 13 Jbeta primers. Sequencing was performed with immunoSEQ multiplex PCR; in TCRdb, only in-frame clones are kept and a portion is missing. The table records roughly 200,000 clones, 70% to 90% of them present only once. Samples came from healthy bone marrow donors. The ends lost 6 bases at V and 4 bases at J; junction bases unmatched: 3. Germline V gene lookup returns CDR1 MDHEN and CDR2 SYDVKM. This CDR3 has 12 amino acids. V gene TRBV28 combines with J gene TRBJ2-7, with TRBD2 matching over 7 bases. The receptor was isolated from a woman in her forties or fifties in good health and CMV-seronegative. The sequenced material came from PBMCs. CDR3 sequence: CASRAGIYEQYF. Here the CDR3 DNA reads TGTGCCAGCAGAGCGGGAATATACGAGCAGTACTTC.